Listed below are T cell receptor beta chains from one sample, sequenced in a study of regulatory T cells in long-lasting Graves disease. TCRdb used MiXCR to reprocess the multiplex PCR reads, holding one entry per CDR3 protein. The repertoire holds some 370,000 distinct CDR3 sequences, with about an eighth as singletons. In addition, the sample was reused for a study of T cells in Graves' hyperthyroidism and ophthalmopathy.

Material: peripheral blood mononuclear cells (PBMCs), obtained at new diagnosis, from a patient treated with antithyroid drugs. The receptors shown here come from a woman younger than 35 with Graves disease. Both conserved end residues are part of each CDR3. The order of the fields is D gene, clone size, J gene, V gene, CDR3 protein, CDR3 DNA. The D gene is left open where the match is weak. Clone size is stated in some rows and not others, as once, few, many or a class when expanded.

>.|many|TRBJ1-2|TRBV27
CASSSDSLLYGYTF
TGTGCCAGCAGTTCTGACAGCCTGCTCTATGGCTACACCTTC
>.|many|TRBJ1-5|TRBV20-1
CSAREGSKPANQPQHF
TGCAGTGCTAGAGAAGGCTCTAAACCCGCTAATCAGCCCCAGCATTTT
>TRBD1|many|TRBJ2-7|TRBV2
CASSLDRGHEQYF
TGTGCCAGCAGCTTGGACAGGGGCCACGAGCAGTACTTC
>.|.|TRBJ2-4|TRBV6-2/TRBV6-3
CASSYSGHLAKNIQYF
TGTGCCAGCAGTTATTCGGGCCACCTAGCCAAAAACATTCAGTACTTC
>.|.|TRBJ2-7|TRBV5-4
CASSLNEEQYF
TGTGCCAGCAGCCTTAACGAAGAGCAGTACTTC
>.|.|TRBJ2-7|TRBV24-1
CATSDTTGSSYEQYF
TGTGCCACCAGTGATACCACAGGGTCCAGCTACGAGCAGTACTTC
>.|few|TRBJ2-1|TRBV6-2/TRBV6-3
CASSAYLPGTDNEQFF
TGTGCCAGCAGTGCCTACCTACCCGGGACGGACAATGAGCAGTTCTTC
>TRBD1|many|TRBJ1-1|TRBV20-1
CSARKDRRAMNTEAFF
TGCAGTGCTAGAAAGGACAGGAGAGCTATGAACACTGAAGCTTTCTTT
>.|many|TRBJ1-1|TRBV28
CASSQVGGNTEAFF
TGTGCCAGCTCCCAGGTTGGGGGTAACACTGAAGCTTTCTTT
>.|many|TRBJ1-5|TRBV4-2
CASSQSAGRDGNQPQHF
TGTGCCAGCAGCCAATCGGCAGGGAGAGACGGCAATCAGCCCCAGCATTTT
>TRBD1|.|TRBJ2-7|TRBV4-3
CASSRDRFSYEQYF
TGCGCCAGCAGCCGGGACAGGTTTAGCTACGAGCAGTACTTC
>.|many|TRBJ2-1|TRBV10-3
CAISESTYFRTYNEQFF
TGTGCCATCAGTGAGTCGACTTATTTCCGGACATACAATGAGCAGTTCTTC
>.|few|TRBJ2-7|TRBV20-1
CSARVDGSSSYEQYF
TGCAGTGCTAGAGTTGACGGTTCTAGCTCCTACGAGCAGTACTTC
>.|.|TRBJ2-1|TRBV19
CASRGTTHTYNEQFF
TGTGCCAGTAGGGGAACAACTCATACCTACAATGAGCAGTTCTTC
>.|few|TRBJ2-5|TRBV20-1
CSASGAGAQETQYF
TGCAGTGCTAGTGGGGCAGGGGCCCAAGAGACCCAGTACTTC
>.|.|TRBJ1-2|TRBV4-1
CASSQASGRGWRIGYTF
TGCGCCAGCAGCCAAGCATCGGGGAGGGGGTGGCGGATTGGCTACACCTTC
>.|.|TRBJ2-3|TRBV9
CASSEDLDTQYF
TGTGCCAGCAGCGAGGACTTGGATACGCAGTATTTT
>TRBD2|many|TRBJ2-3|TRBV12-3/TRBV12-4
CASSPLGLAGSTDTQYF
TGTGCCAGCAGTCCACTCGGACTAGCGGGGAGCACAGATACGCAGTATTTT
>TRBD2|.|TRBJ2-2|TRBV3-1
CASSQASGDFNTGELFF
TGTGCCAGCAGCCAAGCTAGCGGGGATTTTAACACCGGGGAGCTGTTTTTT
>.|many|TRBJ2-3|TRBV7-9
CASSLRLGRFGADTQYF
TGTGCCAGCAGCTTAAGACTGGGCAGGTTCGGTGCAGATACGCAGTATTTT
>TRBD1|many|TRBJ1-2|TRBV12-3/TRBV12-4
CASSRTGGWDGYTF
TGTGCCAGCAGCCGGACAGGGGGGTGGGATGGCTACACCTTC
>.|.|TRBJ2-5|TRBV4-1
CASSQDRESQYF
TGCGCCAGCAGCCAAGATCGGGAGTCCCAGTACTTC
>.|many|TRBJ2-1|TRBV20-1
CSAREVGEQFF
TGCAGTGCTAGGGAGGTCGGGGAGCAGTTCTTC
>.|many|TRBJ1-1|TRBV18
CASSREGIEAFF
TGTGCCAGCTCCCGAGAGGGGATCGAAGCTTTCTTT
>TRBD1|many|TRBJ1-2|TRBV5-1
CASSLTGGNYGYTF
TGCGCCAGCAGCTTGACAGGGGGCAACTATGGCTACACCTTC
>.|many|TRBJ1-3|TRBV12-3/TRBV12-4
CASRPRGASGNTIYF
TGTGCCAGCAGGCCACGCGGGGCCTCTGGAAACACCATATATTTT
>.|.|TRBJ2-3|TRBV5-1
CASSLSYGTQYF
TGCGCCAGCAGCTTGTCATACGGTACGCAGTATTTT
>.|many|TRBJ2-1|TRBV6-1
CASLSGHNLDNEQFF
TGTGCCAGCTTATCCGGTCATAACCTAGACAATGAGCAGTTCTTC
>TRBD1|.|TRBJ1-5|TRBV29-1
CSVDRLSNQPQHF
TGCAGCGTGGACAGGTTAAGCAATCAGCCCCAGCATTTT
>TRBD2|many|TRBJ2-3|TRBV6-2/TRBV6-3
CASKVFGLAGDTQYF
TGTGCCAGCAAGGTTTTCGGACTAGCGGGAGATACGCAGTATTTT
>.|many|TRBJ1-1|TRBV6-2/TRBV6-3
CASSYRGLRGFKAFF
TGTGCCAGCAGTTACCGGGGACTAAGAGGGTTTAAAGCTTTCTTT
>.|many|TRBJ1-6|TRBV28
CASSLMGNSPLHF
TGTGCCAGCAGTTTGATGGGTAATTCACCCCTCCACTTT
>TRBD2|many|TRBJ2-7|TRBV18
CASSPGTSGGYEQYF
TGTGCCAGCTCACCTGGGACTAGCGGAGGCTACGAGCAGTACTTC
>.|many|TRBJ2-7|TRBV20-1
CSARDREYEQYF
TGCAGTGCTAGAGACAGGGAGTACGAGCAGTACTTC
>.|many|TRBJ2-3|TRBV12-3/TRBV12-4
CASSSRTDTQYF
TGTGCCAGCAGCTCCAGGACAGATACGCAGTATTTT
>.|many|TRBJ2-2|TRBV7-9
CASSRPPGAWAGELFF
TGTGCCAGCAGCCGCCCTCCGGGGGCGTGGGCCGGGGAGCTGTTTTTT
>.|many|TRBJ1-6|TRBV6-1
CASSLFGSPLHF
TGTGCCAGCAGCCTTTTTGGTTCACCCCTCCACTTT
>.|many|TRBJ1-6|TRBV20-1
CSASPIWQKLNNSPLHF
TGCAGTGCTAGTCCGATATGGCAAAAGCTAAATAATTCACCCCTCCACTTT
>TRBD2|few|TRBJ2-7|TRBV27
CASSRLAEANTGEQYF
TGTGCCAGCAGTAGGCTAGCGGAGGCAAATACAGGCGAGCAGTACTTC
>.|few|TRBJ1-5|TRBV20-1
CSALSARANQPQHF
TGCAGTGCTCTAAGCGCTAGGGCTAATCAGCCCCAGCATTTT
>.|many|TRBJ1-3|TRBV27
CASRTGRSGNTIYF
TGTGCCAGCAGGACGGGACGCTCTGGAAACACCATATATTTT
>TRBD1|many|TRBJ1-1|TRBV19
CASSGIQGARGVKNTEAFF
TGTGCCAGTAGTGGGATACAGGGGGCGAGAGGTGTGAAGAACACTGAAGCTTTCTTT
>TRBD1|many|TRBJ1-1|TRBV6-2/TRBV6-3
CASSSTTGGTEAFF
TGTGCCAGCAGTTCCACTACAGGGGGCACTGAAGCTTTCTTT
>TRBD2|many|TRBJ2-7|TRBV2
CASSASSGSLSYEQYF
TGTGCCAGCAGTGCGTCTAGCGGGAGCCTCTCCTACGAGCAGTACTTC
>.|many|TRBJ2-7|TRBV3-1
CASSQGLVLGVALIYEQYF
TGTGCCAGCAGCCAAGGCCTAGTGTTGGGGGTGGCGTTGATCTACGAGCAGTACTTC
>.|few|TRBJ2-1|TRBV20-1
CSARDHLTGTVNEQFF
TGCAGTGCTAGAGATCATTTAACGGGTACGGTTAATGAGCAGTTCTTC
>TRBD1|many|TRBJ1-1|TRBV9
CASSATGTGGTEAFF
TGTGCCAGCAGCGCCACCGGGACAGGGGGCACTGAAGCTTTCTTT
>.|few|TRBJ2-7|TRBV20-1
CSARDPGRDQGLYEQYF
TGCAGTGCTAGAGATCCCGGTCGGGACCAGGGGCTATACGAGCAGTACTTC
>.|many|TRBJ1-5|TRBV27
CASSLYYRDSNQPQHF
TGTGCCAGCAGTTTATATTACAGGGATTCCAATCAGCCCCAGCATTTT
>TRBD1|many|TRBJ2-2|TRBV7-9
CASSRRDSENTGELFF
TGTGCCAGCAGCCGCCGGGACAGTGAGAACACCGGGGAGCTGTTTTTT
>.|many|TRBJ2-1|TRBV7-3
CASSLIANEQFF
TGTGCCAGCAGCTTAATAGCGAATGAGCAGTTCTTC
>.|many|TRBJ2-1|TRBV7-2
CASSLGGGTGEQFF
TGTGCCAGCAGCTTAGGCGGGGGGACAGGTGAGCAGTTCTTC